This T cell receptor beta chain originates from a study of HIV-infected children after antiretroviral therapy interruption. Treatment specified: PENTA 11 planned treatment interruption arm or continuous ART arm. The TCR library was built from RNA with a 3' RACE protocol and unique molecular identifiers. MiXCR, applied by TCRdb to the 3' RACE reads, yields one record per CDR3 protein. The repertoire has 30,000 to 40,000 distinct CDR3 sequences, approximately 7% of them found once; the top ten carry just under 1%. V lost 5 bases and J lost 5; bases outside the gene matches: 4. The CDR3 consists of 14 residues. Germline CDR1 is KGHDR and CDR2 is SFDVKD.

The sequence came from a pool of human donors with HIV. The source was CD45RA+ CD4+ T cells from PBMCs, pooled from several time points, collected from a donor given antiretroviral therapy, either interrupted or continuous. The subset denotes: naive CD4+ CD45RA+ CD45RO- T cells. The chain recombines TRBV24-1 with TRBJ1-1, with 10 bases matching TRBD1. The CDR3 sequence: CATSGRTGGTEAFF. In DNA, the CDR3 is TGTGCCACCAGTGGTAGGACAGGGGGGACTGAAGCTTTCTTT.